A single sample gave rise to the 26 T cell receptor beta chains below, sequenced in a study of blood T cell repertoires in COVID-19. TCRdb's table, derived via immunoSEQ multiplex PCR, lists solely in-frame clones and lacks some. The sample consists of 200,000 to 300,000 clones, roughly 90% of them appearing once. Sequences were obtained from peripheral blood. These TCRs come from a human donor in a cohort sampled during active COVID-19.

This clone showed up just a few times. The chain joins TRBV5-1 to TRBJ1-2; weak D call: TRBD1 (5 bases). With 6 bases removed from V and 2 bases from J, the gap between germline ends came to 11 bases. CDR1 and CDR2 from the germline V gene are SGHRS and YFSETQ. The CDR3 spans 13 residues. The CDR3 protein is CASTPEGNYGYTF. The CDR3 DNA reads TGCGCCAGCACCCCGGAGGGGAACTATGGCTACACCTTC.

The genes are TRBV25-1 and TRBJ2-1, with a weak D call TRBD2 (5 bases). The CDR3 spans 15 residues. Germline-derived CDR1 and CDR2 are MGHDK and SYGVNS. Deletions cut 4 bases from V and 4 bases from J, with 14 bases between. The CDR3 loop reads CASSGEKRLYNEQFF. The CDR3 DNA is TGTGCCAGCAGTGGGGAGAAGCGGCTGTACAATGAGCAGTTCTTC. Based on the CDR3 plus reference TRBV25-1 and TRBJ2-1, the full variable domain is EADIYQTPRYLVIGTGKKITLECSQTMGHDKMYWYQQDPGMELHLIHYSYGVNSTEKGDLSSESTVSRIRTEHFPLTLESARPSHTSQYLCASSGEKRLYNEQFFGPGTRLTVL.

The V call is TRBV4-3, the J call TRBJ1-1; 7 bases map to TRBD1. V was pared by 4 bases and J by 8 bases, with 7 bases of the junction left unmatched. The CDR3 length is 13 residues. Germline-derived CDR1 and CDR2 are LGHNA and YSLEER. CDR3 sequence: CASSRGQEREAFF. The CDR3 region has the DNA TGCGCCAGCAGCCGTGGACAGGAGCGGGAAGCTTTCTTT.

CDR3 sequence: CASSSSRQGPEAFF. CDR3 in DNA: TGTGCCAGCAGCTCCTCCAGACAGGGGCCTGAAGCTTTCTTT. This chain uses TRBV7-9 with TRBJ1-1; 8 bases align to TRBD1. The germline V gene encodes CDR1 SEHNR and CDR2 FQNEAQ (reference sequence). V shed 4 bases and J 6 bases; nucleotides not matched to a gene: 7. The CDR3 loop spans 14 amino acids.

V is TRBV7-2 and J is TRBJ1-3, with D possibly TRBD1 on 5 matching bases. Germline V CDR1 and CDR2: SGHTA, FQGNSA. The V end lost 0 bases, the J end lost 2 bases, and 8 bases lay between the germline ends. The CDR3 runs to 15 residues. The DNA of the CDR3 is TGTGCCAGCAGCTTAGCGCAGGGCGCTGGAAACACCATATATTTT. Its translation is CASSLAQGAGNTIYF.

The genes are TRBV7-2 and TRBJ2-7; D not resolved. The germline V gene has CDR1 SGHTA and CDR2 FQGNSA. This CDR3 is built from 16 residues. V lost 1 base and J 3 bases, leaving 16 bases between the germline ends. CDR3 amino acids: CASSLVPTILSYEQYF. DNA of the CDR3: TGTGCCAGCAGCTTAGTCCCGACAATATTGAGCTACGAGCAGTACTTC.

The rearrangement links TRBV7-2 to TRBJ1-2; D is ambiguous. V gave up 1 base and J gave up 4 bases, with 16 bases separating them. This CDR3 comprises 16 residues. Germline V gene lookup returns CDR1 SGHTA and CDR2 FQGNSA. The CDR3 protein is CASSLVHTSRLYGYTF. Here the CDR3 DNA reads TGTGCCAGCAGCTTAGTACATACCTCACGACTCTATGGCTACACCTTC.

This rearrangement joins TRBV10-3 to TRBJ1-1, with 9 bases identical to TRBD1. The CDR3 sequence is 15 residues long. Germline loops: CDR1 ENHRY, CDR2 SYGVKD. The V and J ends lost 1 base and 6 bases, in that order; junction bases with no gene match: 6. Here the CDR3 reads CAISELTGGSAEAFF. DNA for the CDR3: TGTGCCATCAGTGAGTTGACAGGGGGGAGTGCTGAAGCTTTCTTT.

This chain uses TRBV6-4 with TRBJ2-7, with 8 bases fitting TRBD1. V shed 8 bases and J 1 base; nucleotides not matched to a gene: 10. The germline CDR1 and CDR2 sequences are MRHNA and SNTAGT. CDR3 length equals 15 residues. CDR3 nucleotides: TGTGCCAGCCCCTCGGACAGGGAGCCATCCTACGAGCAGTACTTC. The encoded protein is CASPSDREPSYEQYF.

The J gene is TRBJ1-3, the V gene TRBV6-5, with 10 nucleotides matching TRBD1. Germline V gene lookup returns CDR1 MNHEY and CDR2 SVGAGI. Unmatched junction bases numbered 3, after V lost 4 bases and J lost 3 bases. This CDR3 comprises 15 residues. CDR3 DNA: TGTGCCAGCAGTTTGACAGGGGGCAGTGGAAACACCATATATTTT. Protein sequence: CASSLTGGSGNTIYF.

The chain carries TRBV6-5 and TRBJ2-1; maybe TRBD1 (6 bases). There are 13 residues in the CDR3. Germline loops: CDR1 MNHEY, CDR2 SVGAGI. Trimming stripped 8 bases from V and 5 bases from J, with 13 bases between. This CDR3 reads CASLPRTDNEQFF. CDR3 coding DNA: TGTGCCAGCTTACCCAGGACAGACAATGAGCAGTTCTTC.

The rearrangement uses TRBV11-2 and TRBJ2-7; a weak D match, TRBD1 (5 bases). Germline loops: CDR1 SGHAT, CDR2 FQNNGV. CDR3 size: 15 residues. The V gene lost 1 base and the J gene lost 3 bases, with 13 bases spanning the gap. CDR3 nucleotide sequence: TGTGCCAGCAGCTTAGGCGAGACAGAGTACTACGAGCAGTACTTC. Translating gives CASSLGETEYYEQYF.

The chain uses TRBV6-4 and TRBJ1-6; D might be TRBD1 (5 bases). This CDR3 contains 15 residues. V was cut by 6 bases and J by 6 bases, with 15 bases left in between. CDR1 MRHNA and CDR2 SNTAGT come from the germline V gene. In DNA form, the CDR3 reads TGTGCCAGCAGACAACTAGGGACTAGTAATTCACCCCTCCACTTT. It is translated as CASRQLGTSNSPLHF.

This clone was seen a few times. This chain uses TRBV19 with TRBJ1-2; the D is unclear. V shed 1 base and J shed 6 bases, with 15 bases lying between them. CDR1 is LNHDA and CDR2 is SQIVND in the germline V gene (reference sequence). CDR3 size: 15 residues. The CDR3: CASSIVGVSEHGYTF. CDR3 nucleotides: TGTGCCAGTAGTATAGTCGGGGTCTCCGAGCATGGCTACACCTTC.

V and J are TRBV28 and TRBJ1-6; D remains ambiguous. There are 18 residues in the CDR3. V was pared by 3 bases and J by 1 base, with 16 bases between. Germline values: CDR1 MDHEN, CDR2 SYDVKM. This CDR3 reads CASSFPDSARSYNSPLHF. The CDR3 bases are TGTGCCAGCAGTTTCCCCGATAGTGCGAGGTCCTATAATTCACCCCTCCACTTT.

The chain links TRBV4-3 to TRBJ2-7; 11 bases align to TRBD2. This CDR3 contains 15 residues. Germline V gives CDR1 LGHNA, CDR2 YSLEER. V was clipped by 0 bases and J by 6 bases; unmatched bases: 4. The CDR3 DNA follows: TGCGCCAGCAGCCAAGAGACTAGCGGGACTGGCGAGCAGTACTTC. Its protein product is CASSQETSGTGEQYF.

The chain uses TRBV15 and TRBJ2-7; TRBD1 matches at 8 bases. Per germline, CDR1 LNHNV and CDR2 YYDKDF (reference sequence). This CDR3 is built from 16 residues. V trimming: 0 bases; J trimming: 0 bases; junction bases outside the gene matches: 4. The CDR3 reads CATSRDRQGASYEQYF. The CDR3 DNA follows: TGTGCCACCAGCAGAGATAGGCAGGGGGCCTCCTACGAGCAGTACTTC.

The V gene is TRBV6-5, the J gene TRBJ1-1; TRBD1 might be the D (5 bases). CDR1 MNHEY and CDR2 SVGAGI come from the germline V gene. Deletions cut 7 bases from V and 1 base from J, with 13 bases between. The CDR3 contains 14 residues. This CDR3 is CASIGRGRNTEAFF. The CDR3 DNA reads TGTGCCAGCATAGGTAGGGGAAGGAACACTGAAGCTTTCTTT.

CDR3 coding DNA: TGTGCCAGCAGCGTAGTGGGAGGACACGGGACCCAGTACTTC. It specifies CASSVVGGHGTQYF. The chain couples TRBV9 to TRBJ2-5, with D perhaps matching TRBD2 (6 bases). The CDR3 runs 14 residues. Germline V gene sequence: CDR1 SGDLS, CDR2 YYNGEE. The V and J ends lost 0 bases and 7 bases respectively, with 13 bases between them.

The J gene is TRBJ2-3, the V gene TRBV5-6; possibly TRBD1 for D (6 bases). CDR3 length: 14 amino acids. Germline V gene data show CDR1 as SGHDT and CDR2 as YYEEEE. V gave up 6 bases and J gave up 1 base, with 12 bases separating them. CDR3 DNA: TGTGCCAGCAACTGGGGGCGAGGCACAGATACGCAGTATTTT. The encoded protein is CASNWGRGTDTQYF.

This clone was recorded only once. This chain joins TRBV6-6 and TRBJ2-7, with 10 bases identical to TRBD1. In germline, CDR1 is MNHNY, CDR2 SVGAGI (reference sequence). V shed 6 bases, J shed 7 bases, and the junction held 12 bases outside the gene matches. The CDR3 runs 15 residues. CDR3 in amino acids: CASSLFGTGDSEQYF. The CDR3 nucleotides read TGTGCCAGCAGCTTATTCGGGACAGGGGACAGTGAGCAGTACTTC.

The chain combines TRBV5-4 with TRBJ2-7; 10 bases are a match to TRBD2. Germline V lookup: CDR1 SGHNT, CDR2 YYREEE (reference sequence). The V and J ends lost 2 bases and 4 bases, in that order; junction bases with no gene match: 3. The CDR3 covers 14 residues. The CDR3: CASSLAGGPYEQYF. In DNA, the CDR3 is TGTGCCAGCAGCTTAGCGGGAGGGCCGTACGAGCAGTACTTC.

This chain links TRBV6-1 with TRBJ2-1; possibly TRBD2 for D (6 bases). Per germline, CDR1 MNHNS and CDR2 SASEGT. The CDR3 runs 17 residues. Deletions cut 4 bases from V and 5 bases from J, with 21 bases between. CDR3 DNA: TGTGCCAGCAGTGGGGGAGTCGGGAGAGTGTTGGACAATGAGCAGTTCTTC. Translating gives CASSGGVGRVLDNEQFF.

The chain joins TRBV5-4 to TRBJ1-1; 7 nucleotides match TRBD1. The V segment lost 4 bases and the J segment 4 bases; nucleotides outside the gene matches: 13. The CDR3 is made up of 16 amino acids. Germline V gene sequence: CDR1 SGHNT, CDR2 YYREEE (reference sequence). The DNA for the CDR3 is TGTGCCAGCAGCGCGCCCCGACAGGGCTTGGGCACTGAAGCTTTCTTT. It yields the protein CASSAPRQGLGTEAFF.

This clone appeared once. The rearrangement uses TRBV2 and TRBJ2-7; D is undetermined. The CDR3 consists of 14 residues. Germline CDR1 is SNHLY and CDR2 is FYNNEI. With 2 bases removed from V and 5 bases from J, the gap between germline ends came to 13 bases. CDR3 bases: TGTGCCAGCAGTGAATTGAGGTCCGCCAACGAGCAGTACTTC. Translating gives CASSELRSANEQYF. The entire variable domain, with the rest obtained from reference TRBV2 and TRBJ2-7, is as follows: EPEVTQTPSHQVTQMGQEVILRCVPISNHLYFYWYRQILGQKVEFLVSFYNNEISEKSEIFDDQFSVERPDGSNFTLKIRSTKLEDSAMYFCASSELRSANEQYFGPGTRLTVT.

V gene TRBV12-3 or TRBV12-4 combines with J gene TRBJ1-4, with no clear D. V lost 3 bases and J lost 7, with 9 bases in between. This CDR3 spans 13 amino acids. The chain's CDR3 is CASSFLVGEKLFF. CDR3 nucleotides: TGTGCCAGCAGTTTCCTAGTAGGTGAAAAACTGTTTTTT.